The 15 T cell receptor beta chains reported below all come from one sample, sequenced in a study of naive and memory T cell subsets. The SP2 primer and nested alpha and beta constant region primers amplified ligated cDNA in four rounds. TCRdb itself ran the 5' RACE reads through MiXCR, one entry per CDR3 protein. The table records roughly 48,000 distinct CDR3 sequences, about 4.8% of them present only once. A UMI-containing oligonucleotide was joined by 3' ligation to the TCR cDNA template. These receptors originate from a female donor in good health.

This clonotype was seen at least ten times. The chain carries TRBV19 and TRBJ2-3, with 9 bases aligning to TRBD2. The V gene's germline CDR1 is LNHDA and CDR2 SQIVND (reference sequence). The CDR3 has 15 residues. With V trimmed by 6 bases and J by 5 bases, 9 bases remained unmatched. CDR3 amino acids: CASSLTAGGVDTQYF. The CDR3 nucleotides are TGTGCCAGTAGCCTGACGGCGGGAGGGGTAGATACGCAGTATTTT.

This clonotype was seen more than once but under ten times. The CDR3 sequence is CASSWGRGYNEQFF. For the CDR3, the DNA is TGTGCCAGCAGCTGGGGGAGGGGTTACAATGAGCAGTTCTTC. The V call is TRBV5-6, the J call TRBJ2-1; 7 nucleotides align to TRBD2. CDR1 is SGHDT and CDR2 is YYEEEE in the germline V gene. Trimming cost V 3 bases and J 4 bases; bases outside gene matches: 4. The CDR3 runs to 14 residues.

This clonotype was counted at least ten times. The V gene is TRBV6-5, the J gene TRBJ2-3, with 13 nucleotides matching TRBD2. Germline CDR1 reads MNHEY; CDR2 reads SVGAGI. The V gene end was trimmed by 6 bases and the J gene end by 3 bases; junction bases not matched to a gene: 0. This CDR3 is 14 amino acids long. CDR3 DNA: TGTGCCAGCAGGGGACTAGCGGGGACAGATACGCAGTATTTT. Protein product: CASRGLAGTDTQYF.

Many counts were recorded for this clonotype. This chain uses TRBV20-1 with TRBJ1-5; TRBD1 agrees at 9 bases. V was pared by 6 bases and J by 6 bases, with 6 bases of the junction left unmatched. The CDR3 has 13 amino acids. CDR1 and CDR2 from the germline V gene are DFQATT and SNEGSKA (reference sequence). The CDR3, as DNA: TGCAGTGCACCGGACAGGGGCGGTCAGCCCCAGCATTTT. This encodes CSAPDRGGQPQHF.

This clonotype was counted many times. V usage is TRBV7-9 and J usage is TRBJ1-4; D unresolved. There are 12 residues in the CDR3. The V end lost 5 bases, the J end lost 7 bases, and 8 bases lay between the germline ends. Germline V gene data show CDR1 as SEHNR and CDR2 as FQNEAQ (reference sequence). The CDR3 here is CASSLRTEKLFF. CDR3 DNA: TGTGCCAGCAGCCTCAGGACTGAAAAACTGTTTTTT.

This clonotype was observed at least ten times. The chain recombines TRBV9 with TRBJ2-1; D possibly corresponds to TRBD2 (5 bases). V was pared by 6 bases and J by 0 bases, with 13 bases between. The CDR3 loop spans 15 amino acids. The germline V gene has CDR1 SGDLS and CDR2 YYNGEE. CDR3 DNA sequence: TGTGCCAGCAACCCCCAAGGGAGCTCCTACAATGAGCAGTTCTTC. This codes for CASNPQGSSYNEQFF.

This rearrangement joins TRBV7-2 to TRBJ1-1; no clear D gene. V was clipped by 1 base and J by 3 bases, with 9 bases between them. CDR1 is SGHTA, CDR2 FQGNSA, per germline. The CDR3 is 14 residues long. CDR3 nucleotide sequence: TGTGCCAGCAGCTTAGGTGTGGGGTACACTGAAGCTTTCTTT. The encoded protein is CASSLGVGYTEAFF.

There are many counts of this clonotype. CDR3 amino acids: CSVTGTLPYEQYF. The DNA of the CDR3 is TGCAGCGTTACCGGGACACTGCCCTACGAGCAGTACTTC. The chain recombines TRBV29-1 with TRBJ2-7, with a possible D match to TRBD1 (6 bases). The CDR3 covers 13 residues. Germline loops: CDR1 SQVTM, CDR2 ANQGSEA. Trimming shortened V by 5 bases and J by 2 bases, and 13 bases separated the two germline ends.

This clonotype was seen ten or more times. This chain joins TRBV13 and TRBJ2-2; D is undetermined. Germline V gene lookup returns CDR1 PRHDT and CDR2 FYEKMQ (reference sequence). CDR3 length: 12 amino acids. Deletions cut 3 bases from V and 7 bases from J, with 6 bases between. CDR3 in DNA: TGTGCCAGCAGCTTTTCCAGCGGGGAGCTGTTTTTT. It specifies CASSFSSGELFF.

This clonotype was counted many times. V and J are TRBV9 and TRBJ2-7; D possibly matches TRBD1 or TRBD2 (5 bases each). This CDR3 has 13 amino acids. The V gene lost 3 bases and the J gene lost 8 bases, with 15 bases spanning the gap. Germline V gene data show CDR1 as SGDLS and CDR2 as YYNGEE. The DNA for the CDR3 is TGTGCCAGCAGCGAGGGACGGGACCCTAAGCAGTACTTC. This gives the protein CASSEGRDPKQYF.

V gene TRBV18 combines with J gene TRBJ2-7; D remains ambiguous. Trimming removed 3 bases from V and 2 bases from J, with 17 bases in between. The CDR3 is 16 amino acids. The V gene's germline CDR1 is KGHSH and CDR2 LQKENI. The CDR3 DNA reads TGTGCCAGCTCACCTGGGCAGGCACGAATTACCTACGAGCAGTACTTC. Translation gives CASSPGQARITYEQYF.

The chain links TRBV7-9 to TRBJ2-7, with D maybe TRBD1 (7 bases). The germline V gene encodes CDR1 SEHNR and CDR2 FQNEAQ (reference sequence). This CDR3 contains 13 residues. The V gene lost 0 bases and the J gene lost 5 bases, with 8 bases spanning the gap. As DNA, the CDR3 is TGTGCCAGCAGCTTAGCCAGGGGGGACGAGCAGTACTTC. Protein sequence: CASSLARGDEQYF.

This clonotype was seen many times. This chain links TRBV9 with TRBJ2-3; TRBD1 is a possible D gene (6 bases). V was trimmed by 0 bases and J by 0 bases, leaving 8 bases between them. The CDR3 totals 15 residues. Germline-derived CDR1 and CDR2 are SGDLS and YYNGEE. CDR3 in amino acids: CASSVEGGSTDTQYF. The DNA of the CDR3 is TGTGCCAGCAGCGTAGAAGGGGGTAGCACAGATACGCAGTATTTT.

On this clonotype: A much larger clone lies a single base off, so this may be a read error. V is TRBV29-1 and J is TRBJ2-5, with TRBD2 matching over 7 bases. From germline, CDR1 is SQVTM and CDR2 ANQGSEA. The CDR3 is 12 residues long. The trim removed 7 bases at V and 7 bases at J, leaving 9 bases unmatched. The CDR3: CSAGGLWGTQYF. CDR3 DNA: TGCAGCGCCGGGGGACTATGGGGGACCCAGTACTTC. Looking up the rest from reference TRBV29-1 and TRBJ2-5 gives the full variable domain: SAVISQKPSRDICQRGTSLTIQCQVDSQVTMMFWYRQQPGQSLTLIATANQGSEATYESGFVIDKFPISRPNLTFSTLTVSNMSPEDSSIYLCSAGGLWGTQYFGPGTRLLVL.

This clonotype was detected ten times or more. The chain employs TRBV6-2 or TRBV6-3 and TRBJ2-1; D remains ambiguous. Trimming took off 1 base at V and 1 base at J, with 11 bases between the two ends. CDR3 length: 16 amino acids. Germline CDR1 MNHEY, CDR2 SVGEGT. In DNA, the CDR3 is TGTGCCAGCAGTTACTACGCTCAGATATCCTACAATGAGCAGTTCTTC. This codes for CASSYYAQISYNEQFF.